This T cell receptor beta chain appears in the sequencing data of a study of CD8 T cells in Susac syndrome (dated by TCRdb to the late 2010s). Regarding the research as a whole: The study used repertoire sequencing to test whether antigen drove CD8+ T cell activation and differentiation in Susac syndrome.

As regards this clonotype: There is no known antigen for this receptor. Base-call qualities are not available, and no considerably larger clone is one nucleotide away.

The germline V gene specifies SGHTA as CDR1 and FQGNSA as CDR2. Including the terminal cysteine and phenylalanine, the CDR3 comprises 15 residues. Of the read, only the CDR3 DNA is kept; its 45 bases are in frame from base 1. V is reduced by 3 bases and J by 2 bases, leaving a spacing of 12 bases between them. The investigation overall reported the following: The number of individuals in the TCR sequencing and HLA analysis was acknowledged as relatively small.

Peripheral blood CD8+ and CD4+ T cells from healthy donors, Susac syndrome patients and multiple sclerosis patients were profiled by high-throughput TCR beta sequencing. The multiple sclerosis controls were treatment-naive patients whose relapsing-remitting disease, either stable or active, fulfilled the revised McDonald criteria. Bulk CD8+ and CD4+ T cells were purified magnetically by negative isolation, whereas CD8+ TEMRA cells were enriched by FACS. Blood was collected in EDTA tubes and processed within 24 hours, with PBMCs isolated through density gradient centrifugation. PBMCs intended for TCR sequencing were cryopreserved in liquid nitrogen and were subsequently thawed in a 37 degrees C water bath. A purity of at least 90% was achieved for sorted or isolated CD4+, CD8+ and CD8+ TEMRA cells. RNA was extracted with the RNeasy kit and 0.5 to 1 ug was reverse transcribed using random hexamers. TCR beta CDR3 regions were amplified with the immunoSEQ multiplex PCR assay covering 54 Vbeta and 13 Jbeta segments. Bias from PCR amplification was corrected by using a synthetic template baseline for primer optimization and for computational correction. The paper's data handling went like this. Only productive sequences were kept, with reads annotated to V, D and J genes according to IMGT and analyzed in immunoSEQ Analyzer. Clonality was computed as one minus Shannon entropy normalized by log2 of the number of productive unique sequences. For each patient and control, public and private clones were evaluated among the 100 most prevalent clones. Clones were defined as Susac-specific when absent from the healthy and MS cohorts, from approximately 1,100 published viral clones and from other ImmuneACCESS disease sequences. TCRdb trimmed public reads at Q25 via fastp, called clones via MiXCR and kept in-frame beta chains. Rows with one shared CDR3 protein collapse into an entry with the most common genes and DNA. None of the V and J calls come from the authors' own analysis; TCRdb made them. In this sample the table shows about 200,000 distinct CDR3 sequences, 90% to 95% of which occur a single time. Roughly 0.088% of the sample is in the top ten clones.

Recombination joined TRBV7-2 with TRBJ2-3, with the D gene too uncertain to name. This TCR was recovered from a human donor with multiple sclerosis. The specimen was CD4+ T cells from PBMCs. The nucleotide sequence reads as follows: TGTGCCAGCAGCTTTCAAGGAGCCGCCACAGATACGCAGTATTTT. Translation gives CASSFQGAATDTQYF. The CDR3, completed at both ends by the reference TRBV7-2 and TRBJ2-3 genes, gives the full variable domain GAGVSQSPSNKVTEKGKDVELRCDPISGHTALYWYRQSLGQGLEFLIYFQGNSAPDKSGLPSDRFSAERTGGSVSTLTIQRTQQEDSAVYLCASSFQGAATDTQYFGPGTRLTVL.